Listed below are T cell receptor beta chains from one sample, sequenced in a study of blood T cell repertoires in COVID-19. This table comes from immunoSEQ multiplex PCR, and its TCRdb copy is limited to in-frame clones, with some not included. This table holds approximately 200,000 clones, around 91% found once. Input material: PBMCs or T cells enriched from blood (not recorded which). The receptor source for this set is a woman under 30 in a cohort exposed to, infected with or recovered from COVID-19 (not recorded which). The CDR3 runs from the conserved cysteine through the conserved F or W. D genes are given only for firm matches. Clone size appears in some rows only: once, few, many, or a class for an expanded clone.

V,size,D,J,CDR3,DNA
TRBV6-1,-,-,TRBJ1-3,CASSEELGGGNTIYF,TGTGCCAGCAGTGAGGAGCTGGGGGGGGGAAACACCATATATTTT
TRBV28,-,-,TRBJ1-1,CASSFTGSNTEAFF,TGTGCCAGCAGTTTCACAGGTTCGAACACTGAAGCTTTCTTT
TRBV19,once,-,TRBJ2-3,CASSISRPGTDTQYF,TGTGCCAGTAGTATATCCCGTCCCGGCACAGATACGCAGTATTTT
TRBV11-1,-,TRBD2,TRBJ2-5,CASTQGHLAGQETQYF,TGTGCCAGCACCCAGGGCCACCTAGCGGGGCAAGAGACCCAGTACTTC
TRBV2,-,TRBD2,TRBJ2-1,CASSSAGREQFF,TGTGCCAGCAGCTCAGCGGGGAGGGAGCAGTTCTTC
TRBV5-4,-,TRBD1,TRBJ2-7,CASSLAVGTADYEQYF,TGTGCCAGCAGCTTGGCCGTAGGGACAGCAGACTACGAGCAGTACTTC
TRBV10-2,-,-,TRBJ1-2,CASSENRLDYGYTF,TGCGCCAGCAGTGAAAACAGGCTGGACTATGGCTACACCTTC
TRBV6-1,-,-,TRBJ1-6,CASSEALQGSSPLHF,TGTGCCAGCAGTGAAGCGCTGCAGGGAAGTTCACCCCTCCACTTT
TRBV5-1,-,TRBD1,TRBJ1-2,CASSQGQGVGYTF,TGCGCCAGCAGCCAGGGACAGGGAGTAGGCTACACCTTC
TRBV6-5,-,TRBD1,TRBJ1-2,CASSSLQGNYGYTF,TGTGCCAGCAGTTCCCTACAGGGGAACTATGGCTACACCTTC
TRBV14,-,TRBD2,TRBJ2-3,CASSGRGLAGRAGYTQYF,TGTGCCAGCAGCGGCAGAGGTCTAGCGGGGAGGGCCGGGTATACGCAGTATTTT
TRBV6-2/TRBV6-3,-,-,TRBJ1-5,CASSVPTPGYSNQPQHF,TGTGCCAGCAGCGTTCCAACGCCAGGGTATAGCAATCAGCCCCAGCATTTT
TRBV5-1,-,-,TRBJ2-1,CASSLGGRSPGEQFF,TGCGCCAGCAGCTTGGGAGGTCGCTCCCCGGGTGAGCAGTTCTTC
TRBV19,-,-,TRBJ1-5,CASTRGNNQPQHF,TGTGCCAGTACTCGGGGGAACAATCAGCCCCAGCATTTT
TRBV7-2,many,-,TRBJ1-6,CASSYLTGNNSPLHF,TGTGCCAGCAGCTACCTGACGGGTAATAATTCACCCCTCCACTTT
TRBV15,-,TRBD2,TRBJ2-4,CATSKLVGGAKNIQYF,TGTGCCACCAGCAAGTTGGTGGGGGGGGCCAAAAACATTCAGTACTTC
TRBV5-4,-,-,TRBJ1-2,CASRPGGGPAYYGYTF,TGTGCCAGCAGACCCGGGGGGGGCCCTGCCTATTATGGCTACACCTTC
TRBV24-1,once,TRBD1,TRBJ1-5,CATSEEGQEKPQHF,TGTGCCACCAGTGAGGAAGGACAGGAGAAGCCCCAGCATTTT
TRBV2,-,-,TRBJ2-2,CARQEGPGELFF,TGTGCCCGCCAGGAGGGGCCCGGGGAGCTGTTTTTT
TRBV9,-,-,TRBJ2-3,CASSVVVGGGTDTQYF,TGTGCCAGCAGCGTAGTGGTGGGAGGTGGCACAGATACGCAGTATTTT
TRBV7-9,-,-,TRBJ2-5,CASRGTVEETQYF,TGTGCCAGCAGGGGGACTGTCGAAGAGACCCAGTACTTC
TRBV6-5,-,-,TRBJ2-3,CASRNAGLTDTQYF,TGTGCCAGCAGGAACGCGGGCCTCACAGATACGCAGTATTTT
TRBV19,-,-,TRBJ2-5,CASRPGRGQAAETQYF,TGTGCCAGTCGACCGGGGAGGGGACAGGCGGCAGAGACCCAGTACTTC
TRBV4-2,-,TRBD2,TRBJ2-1,CASSQAGLAGGYDEQFF,TGTGCCAGCAGCCAAGCGGGACTAGCGGGAGGCTACGATGAGCAGTTCTTC
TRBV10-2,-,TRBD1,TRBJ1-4,CASSWDRERRAKLFF,TGCGCCAGCAGCTGGGACAGGGAACGCCGGGCAAAACTGTTTTTT
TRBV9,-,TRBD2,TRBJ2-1,CASSGGTSGTYNEQFF,TGTGCCAGCAGCGGGGGGACTAGCGGGACCTACAATGAGCAGTTCTTC
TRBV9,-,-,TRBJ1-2,CASSVATENYGYTF,TGTGCCAGCAGCGTAGCGACAGAGAACTATGGCTACACCTTC
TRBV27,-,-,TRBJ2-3,CASSSRLAMDTQYF,TGTGCCAGCAGTTCCCGGCTAGCTATGGATACGCAGTATTTT
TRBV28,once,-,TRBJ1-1,CASWEGTEAFF,TGTGCCAGCTGGGAGGGCACTGAAGCTTTCTTT
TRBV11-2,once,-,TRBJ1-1,CASSFGVEAFF,TGTGCCAGCAGCTTCGGGGTTGAAGCTTTCTTT
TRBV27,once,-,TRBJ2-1,CASSTQGFHEQFF,TGTGCCAGCAGTACACAGGGATTCCATGAGCAGTTCTTC
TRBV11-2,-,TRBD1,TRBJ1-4,CASSSPWTGQNEKLFF,TGTGCCAGCAGCTCTCCATGGACAGGGCAGAATGAAAAACTGTTTTTT
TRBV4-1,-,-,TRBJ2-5,CASSQDPGEIQETQYF,TGCGCCAGCAGCCAAGACCCGGGAGAGATACAAGAGACCCAGTACTTC
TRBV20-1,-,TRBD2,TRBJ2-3,CSGSSGVRADTQYF,TGCAGTGGTAGTAGCGGGGTAAGGGCAGATACGCAGTATTTT
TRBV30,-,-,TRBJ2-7,CAWSHLAGGYEQYF,TGTGCCTGGAGTCACCTAGCAGGAGGCTACGAGCAGTACTTC
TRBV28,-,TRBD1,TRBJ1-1,CASSLYKGAGEAFF,TGTGCCAGCAGTTTATATAAGGGGGCGGGGGAAGCTTTCTTT
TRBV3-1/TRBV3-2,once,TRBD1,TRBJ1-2,CASSHGGGGYTF,TGTGCCAGCAGCCATGGAGGGGGCGGCTACACCTTC
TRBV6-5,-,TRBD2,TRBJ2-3,CASRNAAGVDTQYF,TGTGCCAGCAGAAACGCGGCGGGAGTGGATACGCAGTATTTT
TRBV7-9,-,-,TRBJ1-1,CASSPGQHTEAFF,TGTGCCAGCAGCCCCGGACAGCACACTGAAGCTTTCTTT
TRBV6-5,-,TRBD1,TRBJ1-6,CASSTTGGSSPLHF,TGTGCCAGCAGTACGACAGGGGGAAGTTCACCCCTCCACTTT
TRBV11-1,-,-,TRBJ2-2,CASSRQTGELFF,TGTGCCAGCAGCCGTCAGACCGGGGAGCTGTTTTTT
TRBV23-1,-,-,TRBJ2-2,CASSQYNLTGELFF,TGCGCCAGCAGTCAATACAATCTCACCGGGGAGCTGTTTTTT
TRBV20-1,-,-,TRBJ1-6,CSASEVEGLPLHF,TGCAGTGCTAGTGAGGTCGAGGGTTTACCCCTCCACTTT
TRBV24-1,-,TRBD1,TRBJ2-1,CATSDPGQGAYNEQFF,TGTGCCACCAGTGACCCGGGACAGGGGGCTTACAATGAGCAGTTCTTC
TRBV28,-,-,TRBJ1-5,CASMDGGLGQPQHF,TGTGCCAGCATGGACGGGGGGCTGGGACAGCCCCAGCATTTT
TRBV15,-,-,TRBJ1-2,CATSRDRAGGYTF,TGTGCCACCAGCAGAGACAGGGCGGGAGGCTACACCTTC
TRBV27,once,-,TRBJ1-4,CASSFTPRGLEQEKLFF,TGTGCCAGCAGTTTCACGCCGCGGGGACTAGAGCAAGAAAAACTGTTTTTT
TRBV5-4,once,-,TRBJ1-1,CASSWEGVGTEAFF,TGTGCCAGCAGCTGGGAGGGTGTGGGCACTGAAGCTTTCTTT
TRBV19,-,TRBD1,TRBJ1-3,CASRDRETYSGNTIYF,TGTGCCAGTAGAGACAGGGAAACCTACTCTGGAAACACCATATATTTT
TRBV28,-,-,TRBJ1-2,CASSFGVEFNYGYTF,TGTGCCAGCAGTTTCGGGGTTGAGTTTAACTATGGCTACACCTTC
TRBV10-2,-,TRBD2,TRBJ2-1,CASSERLALENEQFF,TGCGCCAGCAGTGAGCGACTAGCGCTGGAGAATGAGCAGTTCTTC
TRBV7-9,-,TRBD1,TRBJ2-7,CASSRSWDRGNEQYF,TGTGCCAGCAGCCGATCCTGGGACAGGGGCAACGAGCAGTACTTC
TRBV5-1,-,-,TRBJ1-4,CASSPGTGGEKLFF,TGCGCCAGCAGTCCCGGCACGGGAGGGGAAAAACTGTTTTTT
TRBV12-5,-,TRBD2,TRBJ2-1,CASGFLAGGANEQFF,TGTGCTAGTGGTTTCCTAGCGGGGGGGGCCAATGAGCAGTTCTTC
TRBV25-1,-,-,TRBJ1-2,CASSDGLSREVRSGYTF,TGTGCCAGCAGTGATGGGCTTTCGAGGGAAGTACGTTCTGGCTACACCTTC